This T cell receptor (beta chain) was captured in a study of shared clonotypes between healthy human individuals. Findings and limits, study-wide: About 5% of naive CD4 clonotypes were shared across several donors. The generation probabilities recorded for non-shared clonotypes fell below those of clonotypes shared by all four donors.

V was pared by 2 bases and J by 5 bases, with 13 bases between. The V gene's germline CDR1 is SGHNT and CDR2 YYREEE (reference sequence). The CDR3 has 14 amino acids. Turning to this clone: Its antigen is not identified.

Assay used: immunoSEQ multiplex PCR; TCRdb lists only in-frame clones, some missing. The sample has roughly 320,000 clones, around 90% seen once. CD8 memory combined CD45RO+ cells with CCR7-negative CD45RA+ TemRA cells. This clonotype was sampled from a man younger than 35 in good health. The genes are TRBV5-4 and TRBJ1-1, with a possible D match to TRBD1 (5 bases). Sequencing was carried out using memory CD8+ T cells sorted from blood. Described subset: CD45RO+ cells pooled with CCR7-negative TemRA cells. The CDR3 DNA sequence: TGTGCCAGCAGCTTCACAGGTCAAGAGACTGAAGCTTTCTTT. The encoded protein is CASSFTGQETEAFF.